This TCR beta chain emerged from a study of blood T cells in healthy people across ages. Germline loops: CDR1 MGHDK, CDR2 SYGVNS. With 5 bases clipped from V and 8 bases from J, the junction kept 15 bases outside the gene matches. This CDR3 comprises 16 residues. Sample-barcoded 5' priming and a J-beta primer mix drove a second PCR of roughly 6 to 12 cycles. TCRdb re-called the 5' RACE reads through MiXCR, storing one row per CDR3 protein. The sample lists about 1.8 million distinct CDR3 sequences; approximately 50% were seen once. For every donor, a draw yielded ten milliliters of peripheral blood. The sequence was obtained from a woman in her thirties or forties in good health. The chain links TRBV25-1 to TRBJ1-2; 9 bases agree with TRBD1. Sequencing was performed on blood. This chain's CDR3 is CASSTDRDRVSVGYTF. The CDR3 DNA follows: TGTGCCAGCAGTACTGACCGGGACAGGGTCTCGGTCGGCTACACCTTC.